One sample yielded the 30 T cell receptor beta chains listed below, sequenced in a study of blood T cells in healthy people across ages (dated by TCRdb to between 2015 and 2017). The method behind the library was 5' RACE. The sample was run on an Illumina HiSeq 2500. A second roughly 6 to 12 cycle PCR used a sample-barcoded 5' primer and a J-beta primer mix. TCRdb applied fastp at Q25 and MiXCR to the public reads, then kept only in-frame beta chains. Every distinct CDR3 protein forms one entry, paired with its most common genes and DNA. A total of under 2,000,000 distinct CDR3 sequences appear in this sample, approximately 50% of them only once. 2% to 2.5% of the sample goes to the ten largest clones. The sequenced material came from blood. The receptor source for this set is a woman aged 40 to 50 in good health.

This clonotype was counted between two and nine times. The rearrangement links TRBV7-2 to TRBJ2-7; no definite D call. The assigned J gene may be wrong: the sequence end matches TRBJ2-5 better. CDR1 and CDR2 from the germline V gene are SGHTA and FQGNSA. This CDR3 is 12 amino acids long. The CDR3 coding sequence is TGTGCCAGCAGCCCAACGCGGGAGACCCAGTACTTC. Protein product: CASSPTRETQYF.

V is TRBV2 and J is TRBJ2-6; a possible D gene is TRBD2 (6 bases). The germline gives CDR1 SNHLY, CDR2 FYNNEI. The CDR3 spans 15 residues. Between the trimmed V and J ends, which lost 6 bases and 3 bases, there was a span of 12 bases. The CDR3 here is CASRGTGVGANVLTF. CDR3 coding DNA: TGTGCCAGCAGAGGTACGGGGGTTGGGGCCAACGTCCTGACTTTC.

The rearrangement joins TRBV19 to TRBJ2-4, with D perhaps TRBD1 or TRBD2 (5 bases each). Germline CDR1 is LNHDA and CDR2 is SQIVND (reference sequence). V lost 5 bases, J lost 15 bases, and 17 bases lay in between. There are 12 residues in the CDR3. The CDR3 region has the DNA TGTGCCAGTAGTGCGCGAGGGCAGGGTCGGTACTTC. Its protein is CASSARGQGRYF.

This clonotype has ten or more counts. Here the CDR3 reads CASSRTYEQYF. Here the CDR3 DNA reads TGTGCCAGCAGTCGAACCTACGAGCAGTACTTC. The chain couples TRBV6-2 or TRBV6-3 to TRBJ2-7; no definite D call. CDR1 is MNHEY, CDR2 SVGEGT, per germline. The V and J ends lost 5 bases and 2 bases respectively, with 4 bases between them. The CDR3 loop spans 11 amino acids.

The chain has TRBV4-3 and TRBJ2-1; 8 positions match TRBD2. V shed 7 bases, J shed 3 bases, and the junction held 11 bases outside the gene matches. CDR1 is LGHNA and CDR2 is YSLEER in the germline V gene. The CDR3 extends over 16 amino acids. CDR3 nucleotide sequence: TGCGCCAGCACCTCAGATAGCGGGGACCTCTACAATGAGCAGTTCTTC. As protein: CASTSDSGDLYNEQFF.

The rearrangement joins TRBV28 to TRBJ2-5, with no clear D. The J call may not be correct, given that the DNA end is closer to TRBJ2-7. The CDR3 consists of 15 residues. Germline V gene sequence: CDR1 MDHEN, CDR2 SYDVKM. The CDR3 DNA reads TGTGCCAGCAGCTTCCCGGGCTCTGCTCCCAACGAGCAGTACTTC. Its protein product is CASSFPGSAPNEQYF.

This clonotype was seen more than once but under ten times. This rearrangement joins TRBV4-1 to TRBJ2-3; TRBD1 agrees at 9 bases. V trimming: 5 bases; J trimming: 4 bases; junction bases outside the gene matches: 10. The germline V gene has CDR1 MGHRA and CDR2 YSYEKL. This CDR3 contains 16 residues. The chain's CDR3 is CASSSPQGAFSDTQYF. DNA of the CDR3: TGCGCCAGCAGCTCCCCACAGGGGGCGTTTTCAGATACGCAGTATTTT.

The chain has TRBV5-1 and TRBJ1-2; TRBD1 might be the D (6 bases). This CDR3 comprises 14 residues. The ends were cut back, 0 bases at V and 7 bases at J, with 13 bases in the middle. In germline, CDR1 is SGHRS, CDR2 YFSETQ. CDR3 in amino acids: CASSLDPRGGGYTF. The CDR3 nucleotides are TGCGCCAGCAGCTTGGATCCGAGGGGGGGTGGCTACACCTTC.

This chain joins TRBV7-8 and TRBJ2-5; 9 positions match TRBD1. The J call is doubtful: the DNA matches TRBJ2-7 better. This CDR3 spans 15 amino acids. Germline loops: CDR1 SGHVS, CDR2 FQNEAQ. CDR3 loop: CASSLGGQGGSEQYF. The CDR3 DNA reads as TGTGCCAGCAGCCTAGGGGGACAGGGTGGGAGCGAGCAGTACTTC.

This clonotype was recorded a few times. The chain joins TRBV18 to TRBJ1-6, with D uncertain. Per the germline V gene, CDR1 is KGHSH and CDR2 is LQKENI. V was cut by 2 bases and J by 6 bases, with 8 bases left in between. The length of the CDR3 is 14 residues. The CDR3 loop is CASSPETSNSPLHF. The CDR3 DNA sequence: TGTGCCAGCTCACCAGAGACATCTAATTCACCCCTCCACTTT.

Here the CDR3 DNA reads TGTGCCAGCAGCGTAGCTCCTAGCCGGACAGATACGCAGTATTTT. It specifies CASSVAPSRTDTQYF. The chain recombines TRBV9 with TRBJ2-3, with D maybe TRBD2 (5 bases). Trimming pared 0 bases from V and 3 bases from J, leaving 11 bases between. Germline CDR1 is SGDLS and CDR2 is YYNGEE. This CDR3 is 15 amino acids long. The whole variable domain, remainder taken from reference TRBV9 and TRBJ2-3, is DSGVTQTPKHLITATGQRVTLRCSPRSGDLSVYWYQQSLDQGLQFLIQYYNGEERAKGNILERFSAQQFPDLHSELNLSSLELGDSALYFCASSVAPSRTDTQYFGPGTRLTVL.

This sequence joins TRBV6-2 or TRBV6-3 and TRBJ2-3; D is uncertain. Per germline, CDR1 MNHEY and CDR2 SVGEGT. The CDR3 runs 16 residues. V was clipped by 8 bases and J by 3 bases, with 21 bases between them. Here the CDR3 reads CASRSGWSGSTDTQYF. The CDR3 coding sequence is TGTGCCAGCCGTTCCGGGTGGAGTGGTTCTACAGATACGCAGTATTTT.

The chain links TRBV9 to TRBJ2-5; 9 bases fit TRBD1. The J call is uncertain, as TRBJ2-7 better fits the DNA end. The germline V gene encodes CDR1 SGDLS and CDR2 YYNGEE. The CDR3 totals 19 residues. Written as DNA, the CDR3 is TGTGCCAGCAGCCCGGGTAGGGGACAGGGACTCCTTTTATTCTACGAGCAGTACTTC. The encoded protein is CASSPGRGQGLLLFYEQYF.

The DNA of the CDR3 is TGTGCCAGCAGAAGACAGGCGACTTCTATGGGGAGTGATGAAAAACTGTTTTTT. This codes for CASRRQATSMGSDEKLFF. The V gene is TRBV6-1, the J gene TRBJ1-4, with D perhaps matching TRBD1 (6 bases). The CDR3 consists of 18 residues. Germline values: CDR1 MNHNS, CDR2 SASEGT. Trimming shortened V by 6 bases and J by 6 bases, and 26 bases separated the two germline ends.

The chain couples TRBV28 to TRBJ1-1; unclear D gene. The CDR3 spans 13 residues. The V end was cut by 5 bases, the J end by 1 base, with 8 bases between. CDR1 is MDHEN, CDR2 SYDVKM, per germline. CDR3 in amino acids: CASSRAQNTEAFF. The DNA of the CDR3 is TGTGCCAGCAGTCGTGCTCAGAACACTGAAGCTTTCTTT. The full variable domain, its missing parts supplied by reference TRBV28 and TRBJ1-1, is DVKVTQSSRYLVKRTGEKVFLECVQDMDHENMFWYRQDPGLGLRLIYFSYDVKMKEKGDIPEGYSVSREKKERFSLILESASTNQTSMYLCASSRAQNTEAFFGQGTRLTVV.

This sequence joins TRBV6-2 or TRBV6-3 and TRBJ2-1, with 12 bases matching TRBD2. The CDR3 consists of 18 residues. Germline CDR1 is MNHEY and CDR2 is SVGEGT. V shed 0 bases and J 0 bases; nucleotides not matched to a gene: 3. The CDR3 reads CASSYSGLAGTSYNEQFF. The CDR3, as DNA: TGTGCCAGCAGTTACTCCGGACTAGCGGGGACCTCCTACAATGAGCAGTTCTTC.

The chain couples TRBV7-3 to TRBJ2-5; TRBD2 might be the D (6 bases). The CDR3 has 16 amino acids. Germline CDR1 reads SGHTA; CDR2 reads FQGTGA. V dropped 0 bases and J dropped 5 bases, with 16 bases sitting between them. CDR3 protein: CASSLTPGGVGETQYF. The CDR3 coding sequence is TGTGCCAGCAGCTTAACACCCGGCGGGGTGGGGGAGACCCAGTACTTC.

The chain uses TRBV7-2 and TRBJ2-7; a weak D match, TRBD1 (6 bases). The CDR3 runs 15 residues. Germline assignment: CDR1 SGHTA and CDR2 FQGNSA. V dropped 5 bases and J dropped 6 bases, with 20 bases sitting between them. Here the CDR3 reads CASSLALGAQSEQYF. CDR3 in DNA: TGTGCCAGCAGCCTCGCGTTGGGGGCGCAAAGCGAGCAGTACTTC.

The chain combines TRBV5-1 with TRBJ1-2, with D possibly TRBD1 on 5 matching bases. The CDR3 extends over 14 amino acids. Trimming took 1 base from V and 4 from J, leaving 11 bases between them. CDR1 and CDR2 from the germline V gene are SGHRS and YFSETQ. In DNA form, the CDR3 reads TGCGCCAGCAGCTTGTCCGGGACGGCCTATGGCTACACCTTC. It is translated as CASSLSGTAYGYTF.

This clonotype came up many times. The junction shows a germline mismatch at one end, possibly a read error. The J gene is TRBJ2-5, the V gene TRBV7-7; D possibly corresponds to TRBD1 (6 bases). CDR1 and CDR2 from the germline V gene are SSHAT and FNYEAQ (reference sequence). The CDR3 is 14 amino acids. The CDR3 DNA reads as TGTGCTAGCAGCTTACGAGGACAGCAAGAGACCCAGTACTTC. The encoded protein is CASSLRGQQETQYF. The full variable domain, its missing parts supplied by reference TRBV7-7 and TRBJ2-5, is GAGVSQSPRYKVTKRGQDVTLRCDPISSHATLYWYQQALGQGPEFLTYFNYEAQPDKSGLPSDRFSAERPEGSISTLTIQRTEQRDSAMYRCASSLRGQQETQYFGPGTRLLVL.

The J gene is TRBJ2-4, the V gene TRBV6-1; tentative D call: TRBD2 (6 bases). The ends were cut back, 6 bases at V and 5 bases at J, with 8 bases in the middle. Germline V CDR1 and CDR2: MNHNS, SASEGT. The CDR3 runs to 12 residues. The CDR3 protein is CASRGGENIQYF. In DNA form, the CDR3 reads TGTGCCAGCAGGGGGGGAGAAAACATTCAGTACTTC.

The gene calls are TRBV4-3 and TRBJ1-2; tentative D call: TRBD1 (5 bases). This CDR3 comprises 15 residues. V lost 1 base and J lost 2, with 11 bases in between. Germline V gene data show CDR1 as LGHNA and CDR2 as YSLEER. CDR3 protein: CASSQGLTENYGYTF. For the CDR3, the DNA is TGCGCCAGCAGCCAAGGGCTGACAGAAAACTATGGCTACACCTTC.

The V gene is TRBV7-2, the J gene TRBJ2-7, with 11 bases aligning to TRBD2. Germline lookup yields CDR1 SGHTA and CDR2 FQGNSA. CDR3 size: 15 residues. Trimming cost V 1 base and J 7 bases; bases outside gene matches: 6. In DNA, the CDR3 is TGTGCCAGCAGCTTAGTACTAGCGGGGGCCAATGAGCAGTACTTC. It translates to CASSLVLAGANEQYF.

This clonotype was counted a few times. J is TRBJ1-1 and V is TRBV20-1; possibly TRBD1 for D (5 bases). The V and J ends lost 6 bases and 5 bases respectively, with 13 bases between them. This CDR3 is built from 12 residues. Germline V CDR1 and CDR2: DFQATT, SNEGSKA (reference sequence). CDR3 coding DNA: TGCAGTGCGCCGGCGGGGGGGACTGAAGCTTTCTTT. Translated: CSAPAGGTEAFF.

This clonotype was counted once. The V call is TRBV3-1, the J call TRBJ2-2, with D hard to call. Germline values: CDR1 LGHDT, CDR2 YNNKEL (reference sequence). The CDR3 length is 14 residues. V was trimmed by 4 bases and J by 1 base, leaving 7 bases between them. CDR3 residues: CASSPTRNTGELFF. CDR3 coding DNA: TGTGCCAGCAGCCCAACACGGAACACCGGGGAGCTGTTTTTT.

There are a few counts of this clonotype. The chain has TRBV12-3 or TRBV12-4 and TRBJ2-3; 7 bases align to TRBD2. V was pared by 7 bases and J by 3 bases, with 10 bases of the junction left unmatched. This CDR3 is built from 15 residues. The CDR3: CASTRWGGETDTQYF. The CDR3 DNA reads TGTGCCAGCACCCGATGGGGGGGAGAAACAGATACGCAGTATTTT.

The genes are TRBV6-2 or TRBV6-3 and TRBJ1-2; D may be TRBD1 (5 bases). The CDR3 totals 14 residues. Per germline, CDR1 MNHEY and CDR2 SVGEGT. The germline V and J ends were trimmed by 7 bases and 4 bases, with 16 bases remaining between them. The CDR3 spells CASTPRGFLYGYTF. CDR3 DNA sequence: TGTGCCAGCACACCGAGGGGCTTCCTCTATGGCTACACCTTC.

V usage is TRBV6-1 and J usage is TRBJ2-5; perhaps D is TRBD1 or TRBD2 (5 bases each). The germline gives CDR1 MNHNS, CDR2 SASEGT. This CDR3 is built from 15 residues. V was shortened by 2 bases and J by 4 bases, with 14 bases between the two germline ends. This CDR3 is CASSERGLGGETQYF. The CDR3 region has the DNA TGTGCCAGCAGTGAACGGGGCCTTGGGGGAGAGACCCAGTACTTC.

The count of this clonotype is one. This chain uses TRBV20-1 with TRBJ2-3; no clear D. The length of the CDR3 is 16 residues. Germline-derived CDR1 and CDR2 are DFQATT and SNEGSKA (reference sequence). Trimming shortened V by 3 bases and J by 4 bases, and 20 bases separated the two germline ends. As DNA, the CDR3 is TGCAGTGCTAGTAAGGTGGGCAGGACGGGTTCAGATACGCAGTATTTT. Amino acids: CSASKVGRTGSDTQYF.

The chain uses TRBV23-1 and TRBJ2-1, with D possibly TRBD2 on 6 matching bases. TRBV23-1 is placed among ORFs of uncertain function. This CDR3 is 15 amino acids long. V lost 4 bases, J lost 6 bases, and 16 bases lay in between. The CDR3 reads CASSPPSRELNEQFF. The CDR3, as DNA: TGCGCCAGCAGTCCGCCATCCCGGGAGCTCAATGAGCAGTTCTTC.